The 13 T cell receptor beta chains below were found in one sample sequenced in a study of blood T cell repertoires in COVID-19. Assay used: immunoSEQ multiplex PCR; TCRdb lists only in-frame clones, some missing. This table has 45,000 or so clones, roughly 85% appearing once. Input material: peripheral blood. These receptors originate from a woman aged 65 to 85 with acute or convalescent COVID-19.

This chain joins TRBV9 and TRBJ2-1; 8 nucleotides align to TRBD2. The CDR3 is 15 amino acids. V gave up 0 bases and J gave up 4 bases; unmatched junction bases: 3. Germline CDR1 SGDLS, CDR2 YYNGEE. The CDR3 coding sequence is TGTGCCAGCAGCGTAGGTGGACTAGCATACAATGAGCAGTTCTTC. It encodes CASSVGGLAYNEQFF.

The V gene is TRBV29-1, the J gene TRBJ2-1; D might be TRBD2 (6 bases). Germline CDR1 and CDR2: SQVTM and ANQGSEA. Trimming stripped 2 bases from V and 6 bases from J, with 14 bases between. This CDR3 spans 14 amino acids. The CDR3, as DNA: TGCAGCGTTGAACCCGCGGGGCACAGCAATGAGCAGTTCTTC. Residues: CSVEPAGHSNEQFF.

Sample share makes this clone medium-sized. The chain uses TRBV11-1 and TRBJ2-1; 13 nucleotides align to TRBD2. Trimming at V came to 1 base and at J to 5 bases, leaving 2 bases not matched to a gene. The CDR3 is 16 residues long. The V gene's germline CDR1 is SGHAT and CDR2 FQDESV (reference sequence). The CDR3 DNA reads TGTGCCAGCAGCTTAGGACTAGCGGGAGGTCACAATGAGCAGTTCTTC. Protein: CASSLGLAGGHNEQFF.

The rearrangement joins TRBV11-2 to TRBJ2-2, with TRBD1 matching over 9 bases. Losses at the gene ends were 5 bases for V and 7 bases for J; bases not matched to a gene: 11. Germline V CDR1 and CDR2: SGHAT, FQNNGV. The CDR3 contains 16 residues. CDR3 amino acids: CASSQTGQGKIGELFF. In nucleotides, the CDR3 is TGTGCCAGCAGCCAAACCGGACAGGGGAAGATCGGGGAGCTGTTTTTT.

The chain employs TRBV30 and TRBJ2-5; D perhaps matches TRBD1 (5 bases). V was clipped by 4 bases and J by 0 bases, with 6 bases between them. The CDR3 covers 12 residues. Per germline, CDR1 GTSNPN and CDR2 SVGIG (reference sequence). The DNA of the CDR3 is TGTGCCTGGAAACAGGACCAAGAGACCCAGTACTTC. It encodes CAWKQDQETQYF. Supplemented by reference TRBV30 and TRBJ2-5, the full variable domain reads SQTIHQWPATLVQPVGSPLSLECTVEGTSNPNLYWYRQAAGRGLQLLFYSVGIGQISSEVPQNLSASRPQDRQFILSSKKLLLSDSGFYLCAWKQDQETQYFGPGTRLLVL.

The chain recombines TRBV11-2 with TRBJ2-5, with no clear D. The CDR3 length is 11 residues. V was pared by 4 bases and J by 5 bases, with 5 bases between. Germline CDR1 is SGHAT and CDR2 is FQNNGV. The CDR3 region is CASSSGETQYF. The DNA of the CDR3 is TGTGCCAGCAGCTCCGGGGAGACCCAGTACTTC.

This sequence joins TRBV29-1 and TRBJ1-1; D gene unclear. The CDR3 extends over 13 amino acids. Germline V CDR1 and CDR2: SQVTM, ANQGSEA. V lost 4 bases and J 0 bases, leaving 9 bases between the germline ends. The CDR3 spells CSVVAGLNTEAFF. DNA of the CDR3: TGCAGCGTTGTGGCCGGGTTGAACACTGAAGCTTTCTTT.

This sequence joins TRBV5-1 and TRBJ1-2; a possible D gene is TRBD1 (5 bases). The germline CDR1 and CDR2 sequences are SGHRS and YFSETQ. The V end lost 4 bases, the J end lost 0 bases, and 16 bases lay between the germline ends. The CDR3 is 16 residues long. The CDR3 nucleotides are TGCGCCAGCAGCGATGGACAAGGGCCTACTAACTATGGCTACACCTTC. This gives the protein CASSDGQGPTNYGYTF.

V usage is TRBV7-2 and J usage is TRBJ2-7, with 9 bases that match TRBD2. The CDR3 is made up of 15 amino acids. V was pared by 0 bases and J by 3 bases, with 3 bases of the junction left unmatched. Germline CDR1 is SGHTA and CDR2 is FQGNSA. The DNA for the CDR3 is TGTGCCAGCAGCTTAGCCCTAGCGGGATTCTACGAGCAGTACTTC. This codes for CASSLALAGFYEQYF.

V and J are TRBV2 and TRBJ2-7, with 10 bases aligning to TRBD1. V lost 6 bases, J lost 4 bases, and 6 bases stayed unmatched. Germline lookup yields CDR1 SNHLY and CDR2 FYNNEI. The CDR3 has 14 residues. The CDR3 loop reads CASSRDRGVYEQYF. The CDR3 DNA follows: TGTGCCAGCAGCCGGGACAGGGGTGTTTACGAGCAGTACTTC.

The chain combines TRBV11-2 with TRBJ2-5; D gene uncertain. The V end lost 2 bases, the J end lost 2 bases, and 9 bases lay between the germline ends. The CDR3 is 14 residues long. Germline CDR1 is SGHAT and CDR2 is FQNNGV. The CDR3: CASSLRLRQETQYF. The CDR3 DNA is TGTGCCAGCAGCTTAAGGTTGAGGCAAGAGACCCAGTACTTC.

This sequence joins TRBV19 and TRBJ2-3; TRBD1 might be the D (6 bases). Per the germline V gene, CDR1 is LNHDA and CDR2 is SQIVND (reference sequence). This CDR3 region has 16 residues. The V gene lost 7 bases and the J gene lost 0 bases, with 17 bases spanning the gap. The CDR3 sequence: CASTKTRGLSTDTQYF. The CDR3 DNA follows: TGTGCCAGTACCAAGACCAGGGGTCTTAGCACAGATACGCAGTATTTT.

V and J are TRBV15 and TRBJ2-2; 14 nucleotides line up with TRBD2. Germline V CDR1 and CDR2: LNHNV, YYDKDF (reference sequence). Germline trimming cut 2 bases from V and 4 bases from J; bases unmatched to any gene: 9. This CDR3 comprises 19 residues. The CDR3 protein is CATSRSLPGLAGVTGELFF. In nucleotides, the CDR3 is TGTGCCACCAGCAGATCCCTACCGGGACTAGCGGGAGTCACCGGGGAGCTGTTTTTT.